This T cell receptor beta chain was profiled in a study of post-analysis software for immune sequencing data. Study overall: Relapsing-remitting, secondary progressive and progressive-relapsing forms made up the multiple sclerosis disease courses.

CDR1 is SEHNR and CDR2 is FQNEAQ in the germline V gene (reference sequence). This CDR3 has 13 amino acids. V was clipped by 4 bases and J by 6 bases, with 11 bases between them. Built from TCR beta cDNA, the libraries had unique molecular identifiers in them. Roughly 500,000 cDNA molecules were obtained from around 0.96 to 9.9 million T cells. Each CDR3 protein is one row after TCRdb ran MiXCR on the PCR reads. The sample includes hundreds of thousands of distinct CDR3 sequences, approximately 30% of them seen just once. In its sample, this clonotype was seen many times. What it binds is not known. Study results and limitations: When compared against controls, multiple sclerosis patients showed significantly lower normalized Chao1 diversity. Samples made in the same batch grouped tightly together by F measure. Included in a set of a handful of TRBV segments more frequent in patients than controls were TRBV5-6, TRBV5-1 and TRBV20-1.

Source material: blood. The V gene is TRBV7-9, the J gene TRBJ2-3; TRBD2 is a possible D gene (6 bases). This TCR was recovered from a girl aged 5 to 17 with multiple sclerosis. The CDR3 DNA reads TGTGCCAGCAGCTCCCTTGGGGGGGATACGCAGTATTTT. Its protein is CASSSLGGDTQYF.